The clone carrying this T cell receptor beta chain was recorded a few times. No antigen is known for it. The entry originates in a study of human T cells and chemical hapten exposure. Time point of the sample: patch test 1, 2 weeks after DPC sensitization. The treatment was: therapeutic diphenylcyclopropenone sensitization with weekly scalp DPC. From germline, CDR1 is MNHEY and CDR2 SVGEGT. The CDR3 extends over 14 amino acids. V dropped 2 bases and J dropped 7; count of bases not matched to a gene: 3. General observations from the study: The study found that DPC sensitization did not change TCRs above 1 in 1000 frequency.

TCRdb reanalysed the RACE reads using MiXCR and keeps one entry per CDR3 protein. Of fewer than 500,000 distinct CDR3 sequences in the sample, more than 4.5% were seen once. V is TRBV6-2 or TRBV6-3 and J is TRBJ2-1; 9 bases map to TRBD2. The TCR was taken from a woman aged 45-60 years with alopecia areata. Some clones in this sample may be carry-over from other donors' samples. The specimen was whole blood, collected in connection with sensitization to the hapten diphenylcyclopropenone (DPC). CDR3 in amino acids: CASSYGLAGNEQFF. Written as DNA, the CDR3 is TGTGCCAGCAGTTACGGCCTAGCGGGGAATGAGCAGTTCTTC.